The next 13 T cell receptor beta chains were all read from a single sample in a study of T cells after yellow fever vaccination. TCRdb passed the 5' RACE reads through MiXCR, listing each CDR3 protein once. The sample consists of around 350,000 distinct CDR3 sequences, 9.5% to 13% of them appearing once. Sequences were derived from PBMCs, sampled on the day of the first yellow fever vaccination. These receptor sequences come from a man between 18 and 29 years old who received the YFV17D yellow fever vaccine.

At least ten counts were recorded for this clonotype. The chain links TRBV5-1 to TRBJ1-1, with a possible D match to TRBD1 (5 bases). Germline loops: CDR1 SGHRS, CDR2 YFSETQ. V was cut by 0 bases and J by 6 bases, with 9 bases left in between. The CDR3 consists of 13 residues. CDR3 amino acids: CASSLDPTAEAFF. The CDR3 nucleotides are TGCGCCAGCAGCTTGGATCCGACAGCTGAAGCTTTCTTT. Together with reference TRBV5-1 and TRBJ1-1, the CDR3 gives the full variable domain: KAGVTQTPRYLIKTRGQQVTLSCSPISGHRSVSWYQQTPGQGLQFLFEYFSETQRNKGNFPGRFSGRQFSNSRSEMNVSTLELGDSALYLCASSLDPTAEAFFGQGTRLTVV.

V usage is TRBV21-1 and J usage is TRBJ1-5. TRBV21-1 represents a pseudogene. The CDR3 consists of 12 residues. DNA of the CDR3: TGTGCCAGCGAGCATAGCAATCAGCCCCAGCATTTT. The encoded protein is CASEHSNQPQHF.

Only a few counts were recorded for this clonotype. This chain's CDR3 is CASSSEHGKNYLGTDTQYF. CDR3 bases: TGCGCCAGCAGCTCGGAACACGGAAAAAATTATCTGGGAACAGATACGCAGTATTTT. The chain uses TRBV5-1 and TRBJ2-3; D is unclear. The germline gives CDR1 SGHRS, CDR2 YFSETQ. This CDR3 contains 19 residues. The V gene lost 3 bases and the J gene lost 3 bases, with 26 bases spanning the gap. Full variable domain (missing parts from reference TRBV5-1 and TRBJ2-3): KAGVTQTPRYLIKTRGQQVTLSCSPISGHRSVSWYQQTPGQGLQFLFEYFSETQRNKGNFPGRFSGRQFSNSRSEMNVSTLELGDSALYLCASSSEHGKNYLGTDTQYFGPGTRLTVL.

This clonotype was seen a few times. The genes are TRBV12-5 and TRBJ2-2; 11 bases match TRBD2. The CDR3 is 17 residues long. Germline trimming cut 5 bases from V and 1 base from J; bases unmatched to any gene: 6. Germline CDR1 reads LGHNT; CDR2 reads FRNRAP. The CDR3 here is CASGASSGGWNTGELFF. The CDR3 DNA follows: TGTGCTAGTGGTGCATCTAGCGGGGGGTGGAACACCGGGGAGCTGTTTTTT.

This clonotype was seen a handful of times. The genes are TRBV5-4 and TRBJ2-7; TRBD2 agrees at 11 bases. Germline V gene data show CDR1 as SGHNT and CDR2 as YYREEE (reference sequence). After removal of 3 bases from V and 2 bases from J, the junction contained 4 bases not matched to a gene. The CDR3 extends over 15 amino acids. The CDR3 loop reads CASSSLAGAPYEQYF. CDR3 nucleotide sequence: TGTGCCAGCAGCTCACTAGCGGGGGCACCCTACGAGCAGTACTTC. Based on the CDR3 plus reference TRBV5-4 and TRBJ2-7, the full variable domain is ETGVTQSPTHLIKTRGQQVTLRCSSQSGHNTVSWYQQALGQGPQFIFQYYREEENGRGNFPPRFSGLQFPNYSSELNVNALELDDSALYLCASSSLAGAPYEQYFGPGTRLTVT.

This clonotype was counted only a few times. The chain employs TRBV10-3 and TRBJ2-1; TRBD2 matches 8 bases. This CDR3 spans 17 amino acids. Per the germline V gene, CDR1 is ENHRY and CDR2 is SYGVKD. Unmatched junction bases numbered 5, after V lost 0 bases and J lost 1 base. This chain's CDR3 is CAISESPGLGSYNEQFF. The CDR3, as DNA: TGTGCCATCAGTGAGTCCCCGGGACTAGGTTCCTACAATGAGCAGTTCTTC.

This sequence joins TRBV20-1 and TRBJ2-1; maybe TRBD2 (6 bases). The CDR3 spans 12 residues. V was shortened by 8 bases and J by 10 bases, with 18 bases between the two germline ends. The germline V gene encodes CDR1 DFQATT and CDR2 SNEGSKA (reference sequence). The CDR3 protein is CSSLGGLGEQFF. DNA of the CDR3: TGCAGTTCCCTAGGAGGGCTAGGCGAGCAGTTCTTC.

This clonotype was detected only a few times. The chain recombines TRBV29-1 with TRBJ1-2; the D gene is possibly TRBD1 (5 bases). Germline-derived CDR1 and CDR2 are SQVTM and ANQGSEA. CDR3 size: 12 residues. Between the trimmed V and J ends, which lost 7 bases and 8 bases, there was a span of 17 bases. The CDR3 DNA reads TGCAGCGCTCTGGCGCAGGGCTACGGCTACACCTTC. It yields the protein CSALAQGYGYTF.

DNA for the CDR3: TGTGCCAGTGGAAGAAGCTCCTATAATTCACCCCTCCACTTT. Amino acid sequence: CASGRSSYNSPLHF. The V and J genes are TRBV6-1 and TRBJ1-6, with D hard to call. V lost 9 bases and J 0 bases, leaving 9 bases between the germline ends. The CDR3 covers 14 residues. Germline V gene lookup returns CDR1 MNHNS and CDR2 SASEGT.

Ten or more counts support this clonotype. The V call is TRBV7-2, the J call TRBJ2-2, with 9 bases fitting TRBD1. The CDR3 sequence is 17 residues long. Germline V gene lookup returns CDR1 SGHTA and CDR2 FQGNSA. J was trimmed by 0 bases and V by 5 bases; bases with no gene match: 7. In DNA form, the CDR3 reads TGTGCCAGCAGCGCCAGCCGGGACAGGGCGAACACCGGGGAGCTGTTTTTT. The encoded protein is CASSASRDRANTGELFF.

There are a few counts of this clonotype. The genes are TRBV7-3 and TRBJ2-1; 9 bases are shared with TRBD2. The CDR3 sequence is 16 residues long. CDR1 SGHTA and CDR2 FQGTGA come from the germline V gene. J lost 8 bases, V lost 2 bases, and 10 bases had no gene match. The CDR3 loop is CASSLLWGGGAYEQFF. The CDR3 region has the DNA TGTGCCAGCAGCTTATTGTGGGGCGGGGGGGCTTATGAGCAGTTCTTC.

This rearrangement joins TRBV11-2 to TRBJ2-1; 12 bases fit TRBD2. The CDR3 is 14 residues long. The germline V gene encodes CDR1 SGHAT and CDR2 FQNNGV. Trimming cost V 1 base and J 10 bases; bases outside gene matches: 2. The CDR3 DNA sequence: TGTGCCAGCAGCTTAGTCCTAGCGGGGGGGGAGCAGTTCTTC. It yields the protein CASSLVLAGGEQFF.

The rearrangement links TRBV7-9 to TRBJ2-5; D is undetermined. Germline V gene data show CDR1 as SEHNR and CDR2 as FQNEAQ (reference sequence). CDR3 size: 15 residues. V was cut by 2 bases and J by 1 base, with 11 bases left in between. CDR3 loop: CASSLSLGIQETQYF. Written as DNA, the CDR3 is TGTGCCAGCAGCTTAAGCCTGGGGATCCAAGAGACCCAGTACTTC.